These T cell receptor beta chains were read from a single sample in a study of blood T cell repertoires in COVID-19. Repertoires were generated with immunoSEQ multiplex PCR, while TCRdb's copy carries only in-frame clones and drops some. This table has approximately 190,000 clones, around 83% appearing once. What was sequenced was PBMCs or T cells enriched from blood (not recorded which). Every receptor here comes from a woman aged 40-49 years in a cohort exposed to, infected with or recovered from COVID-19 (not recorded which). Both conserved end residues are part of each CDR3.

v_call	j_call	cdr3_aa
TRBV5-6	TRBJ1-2	CASSPGTAPGGGYTF
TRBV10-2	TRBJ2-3	CASHTGTSRLTDTQYF
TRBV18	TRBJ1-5	CASSSTGTNQPQHF
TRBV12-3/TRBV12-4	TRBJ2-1	CASVRSPYNEQFF
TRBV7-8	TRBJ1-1	CASSYQRQGPGGTEAFF
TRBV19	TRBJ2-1	CASSIALAGYNEQFF
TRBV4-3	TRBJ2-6	CASSQEISGANVLTF
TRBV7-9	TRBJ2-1	CASRNEADLLSYNEQFF
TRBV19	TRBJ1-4	CASSIVQGASDEKLFF
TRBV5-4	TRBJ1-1	CASSLAGNTEAFF
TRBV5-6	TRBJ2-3	CASSTVTSGGGDTQYF
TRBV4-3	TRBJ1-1	CASSQETVNTEAFF
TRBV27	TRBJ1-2	CASSLKAGRSLTNYGYTF
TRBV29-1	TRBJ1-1	CSVDKGGTEAFF
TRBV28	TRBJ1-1	CASREQGRTEAFF
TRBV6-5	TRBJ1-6	CASSYPQGIANSPLHF
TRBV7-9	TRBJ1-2	CASSLLQGTLYGYTF
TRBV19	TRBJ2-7	CASSSGGGSYEQYF
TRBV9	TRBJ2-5	CASSAGTGRIETQYF
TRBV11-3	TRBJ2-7	CATLLFTYEQYF
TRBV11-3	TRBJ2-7	CASGRDWSSYEQYF
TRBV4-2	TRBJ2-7	CASSQGLAAEQYF
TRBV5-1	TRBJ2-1	CASSLTLAGGSYNEQFF
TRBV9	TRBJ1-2	CASSPTGQSYYGYTF
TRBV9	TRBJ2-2	CASGTQAITGELFF
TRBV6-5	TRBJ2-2	CASSYTNRGGGELFF
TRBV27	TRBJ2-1	CASSFLAPSYNEQFF
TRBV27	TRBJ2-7	CASSIYRSEQYF
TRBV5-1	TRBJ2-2	CASSLAVTGGLGELFF
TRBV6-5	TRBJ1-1	CASSSTQGYTEAFF
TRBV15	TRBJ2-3	CATSRGGAELAVTDTQYF
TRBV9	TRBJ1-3	CASSPEGADGNTIYF
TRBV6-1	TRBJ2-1	CASSDRLADNEQFF
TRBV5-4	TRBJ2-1	CASSPRRGRGSNEQFF
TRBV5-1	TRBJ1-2	CASSFPGRDSRTNYGYTF
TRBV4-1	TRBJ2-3	CASSQRRLLDTQYF
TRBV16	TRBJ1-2	CASSAKFVGFGYTF
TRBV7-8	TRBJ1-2	CASSLAVGGINYGYTF
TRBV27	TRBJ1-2	CASSAWDRGLYGYTF
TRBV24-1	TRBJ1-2	CATSDSTGLYGYTF
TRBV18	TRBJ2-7	CASSPTGGVIEQYF
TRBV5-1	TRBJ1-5	CASSLAGMGNQPQHF
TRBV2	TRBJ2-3	CASSRKGLAGGRKTDTQYF
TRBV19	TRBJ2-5	CASSSQLQETQYF
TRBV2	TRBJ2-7	CAASTGLGAYNEQYF
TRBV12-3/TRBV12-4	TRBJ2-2	CASSQGGAGELFF
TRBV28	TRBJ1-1	CASSLVGDLNTEAFF
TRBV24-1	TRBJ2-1	CATSETGLALSYNEQFF
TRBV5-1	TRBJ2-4	CASSLGSGTVDF
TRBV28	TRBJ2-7	CASRLQGGSYEQYF
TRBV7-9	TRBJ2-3	CASSYLAGGYTDTQYF
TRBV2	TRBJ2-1	CASRSGINNEQFF
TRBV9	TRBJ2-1	CASSALGEVGYNEQFF
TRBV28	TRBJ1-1	CASSLGSAGTEAFF
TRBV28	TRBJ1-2	CASTTWGTANYGYTF
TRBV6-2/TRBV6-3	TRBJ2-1	CASSQGTDYNEQFF
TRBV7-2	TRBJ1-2	CASSLSSYGYTF
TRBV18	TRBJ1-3	CASSPYRDGGNTIYF
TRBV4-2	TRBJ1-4	CASSQDGSILFF
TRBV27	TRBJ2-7	CASSLSGQGTPGGYEQYF